Reported below is one T cell receptor beta chain. Its antigen is unknown. No base quality information exists; no much larger clone differs at one position. This CDR3 is also generated by other DNA sequences in the sample. Another Seattle source contributed samples from volunteer blood donors who had recovered from COVID-19. Whole blood was collected in K2EDTA tubes by collaborating institutions according to the institutions' own protocols. Collaborator samples were shipped for TCRbeta analysis as frozen whole blood, isolated PBMCs, or DNA extracted from either sample type. The data were obtained in a study of blood T cell repertoires in COVID-19 (dated by TCRdb to about 2020). About the full investigation: Collaborator samples came from the United States, Italy and Spain and covered acute and convalescent phases of COVID-19. The material from the prospective study consisted of cDNA or gDNA derived from T cells, B-cell-depleted T cells, or PBMCs. Deeply sampled blood TCRbeta repertoires from subjects exposed to, actively infected with, or recovered from COVID-19 were included in the dataset. The repertoires were made available in a free public database intended to serve as a resource for research on the immune response to SARS-CoV-2. Samples were obtained from the ongoing ImmuneRACE study (first 160 participants) and from 950 to 1,500 subjects provided by 6 global collaborators. Nearly every sample came with metadata listing a de-identified subject ID, COVID-19 status, age in years and sex. Where HLA class I and class II types were available, the types were taken from metadata supplied by the sample provider, not from assay-based typing. Study-wide findings and limitations: Clinical and demographic metadata were provided uncurated, with the amount varying by source and participant.

TCRbeta CDR3 regions were amplified from genomic DNA by means of the immunoSEQ Assay, a bias-controlled multiplex PCR. The paper's data handling went like this. Within the assay, amplification of reference gene primers was used to estimate how many nucleated cells each sample contained. Sequence reads were collapsed and filtered to measure the absolute abundance of every unique TCRbeta CDR3 rearrangement. For each sample, productive Simpson clonality was calculated by taking the square root of Simpson's diversity index across productive rearrangements. Imported from immuneACCESS, the table was reduced by TCRdb to in-frame sequences with V and J called. These copies leave out some clones; in studies compared against another copy, an unresolved V gene accounts for under half, and the cause of the remainder is not known. The V and J calls and the clone size are those of that table, but D and trimming were determined from the DNA. The sample table shows about 240,000 clones, and about 85% are seen once. The ten most abundant clones make up 1.9% of the sample.

The sequence was collected from a man aged 30 to 39 who had recovered from COVID-19. Specimen: peripheral blood.

The sequence in DNA is TGTGCCAGCAGCCAGTCTCGCTACGAGCAGTACTTC. Its amino acids are CASSQSRYEQYF. The chain is assembled from TRBV3-1 (or the pseudogene TRBV3-2) and TRBJ2-7, with the D gene uncertain. From the germline V gene (reference sequence), CDR1 is LGHDT and CDR2 is YNNKEL. Trimming at the junction amounts to 3 bases on V and 3 bases on J, and the germline ends lie 6 bases apart. The CDR3 runs 12 amino acids, cysteine and phenylalanine included. Just CDR3 DNA is preserved here, 36 bases in frame from base 1.